The 5 T cell receptor beta chains given below trace back to one sample, sequenced in a study of brain T cells in children with intractable seizures. Here immunoSEQ multiplex PCR was the method, and the copy in TCRdb shows in-frame clones only, minus some. The sample yields roughly 64,000 clones, roughly 95% seen once. This sample comprised peripheral blood, obtained at surgery. The receptor set was obtained from a boy under two years old with focal cortical dysplasia and intractable seizures.

The chain is built from TRBV7-9 and TRBJ1-1, with a possible D match to TRBD1 (6 bases). Germline loops: CDR1 SEHNR, CDR2 FQNEAQ (reference sequence). V was clipped by 4 bases and J by 2 bases, with 11 bases between them. This CDR3 has 14 residues. CDR3 region: CASSSWDINTEAFF. CDR3 nucleotides: TGTGCCAGCAGCTCCTGGGACATAAACACTGAAGCTTTCTTT.

The chain is built from TRBV10-3 and TRBJ2-7; D uncertain. The CDR3 length is 15 residues. V lost 1 base and J 5 bases, leaving 15 bases between the germline ends. Germline V CDR1 and CDR2: ENHRY, SYGVKD. The DNA of the CDR3 is TGTGCCATCAGTGAGTTTAGGGATTCTAATGACGAGCAGTACTTC. Protein sequence: CAISEFRDSNDEQYF.

The CDR3 region has the DNA TGTGCCATCAGTCCGGGACTAGCGGGAGCCAAAAACATTCAGTACTTC. Its protein product is CAISPGLAGAKNIQYF. The chain employs TRBV10-3 and TRBJ2-4, with TRBD2 matching 12 bases. V was clipped by 5 bases and J by 0 bases; unmatched bases: 2. This CDR3 region has 16 residues. The germline CDR1 and CDR2 sequences are ENHRY and SYGVKD.

This chain connects TRBV2 to TRBJ1-2; 7 nucleotides agree with TRBD1. The CDR3 length is 13 residues. Trimming took 8 bases from V and 5 from J; bases not matched to a gene: 8. The germline V gene encodes CDR1 SNHLY and CDR2 FYNNEI. The CDR3 sequence is CASGQARGYGYTF. CDR3 DNA sequence: TGTGCCAGCGGACAGGCTAGGGGATATGGCTACACCTTC.

J is TRBJ2-3 and V is TRBV4-2; 8 nucleotides line up with TRBD2. Germline loops: CDR1 LGHNA, CDR2 YNFKEQ. This CDR3 region has 17 residues. The V and J ends lost 0 bases and 6 bases, in that order; junction bases with no gene match: 11. CDR3 region: CASSQDEASGWGDTQYF. CDR3 DNA sequence: TGTGCCAGCAGCCAAGACGAGGCTAGCGGGTGGGGCGATACGCAGTATTTT.